The 28 T cell receptor beta chains given below trace back to one sample, sequenced in a study of T cells in Graves' hyperthyroidism and ophthalmopathy. Amplification of TCR beta CDR3 regions was performed using RNA transcripts as template. A set of HTBI primers served as the primers for a first-round RT-PCR of the TCR CDR3. TCRdb recomputed calls from the multiplex PCR reads with MiXCR, one row per CDR3 protein. The sample yields about 640,000 distinct CDR3 sequences, about 20% seen once. Source material: blood. These receptors were collected from a man aged 25-40 years with Graves' ophthalmopathy.

The table lists this clonotype with a few counts. The chain recombines TRBV7-9 with TRBJ1-2, with D tentatively TRBD1 (6 bases). Per germline, CDR1 SEHNR and CDR2 FQNEAQ (reference sequence). This CDR3 spans 14 amino acids. V was shortened by 4 bases and J by 1 base, with 10 bases between the two germline ends. The CDR3 spells CASSSWTDNYGYTF. Here the CDR3 DNA reads TGTGCCAGCAGCTCCTGGACAGATAACTATGGCTACACCTTC. The full variable domain, rest sourced from reference TRBV7-9 and TRBJ1-2, is DTGVSQNPRHKITKRGQNVTFRCDPISEHNRLYWYRQTLGQGPEFLTYFQNEAQLEKSRLLSDRFSAERPKGSFSTLEIQRTEQGDSAMYLCASSSWTDNYGYTFGSGTRLTVV.

The chain has TRBV20-1 and TRBJ2-7, with 14 bases identical to TRBD2. There are 17 residues in the CDR3. Germline-derived CDR1 and CDR2 are DFQATT and SNEGSKA (reference sequence). CDR3 in DNA: TGCAGCTTTTATCCCGGGACTAGCGGGAGTTCCGCCTACGAGCAGTACTTC. It yields the protein CSFYPGTSGSSAYEQYF.

This chain uses TRBV4-2 with TRBJ1-1, with D possibly matching TRBD1 (5 bases). The CDR3 is made up of 16 amino acids. Trimming stripped 0 bases from V and 1 base from J, with 12 bases between. CDR1 is LGHNA and CDR2 is YNFKEQ in the germline V gene. DNA of the CDR3: TGTGCCAGCAGCCAAGATTCCGAGGGGCGGAACACTGAAGCTTTCTTT. Protein product: CASSQDSEGRNTEAFF.

The table lists this clonotype with many counts. This chain uses TRBV7-2 with TRBJ2-7; D is unclear. The V end was cut by 4 bases, the J end by 4 bases, with 17 bases between. This CDR3 is 15 amino acids long. The germline CDR1 and CDR2 sequences are SGHTA and FQGNSA. CDR3 amino acids: CASSSSTRPLYEQYF. CDR3 DNA sequence: TGTGCCAGCAGCTCCTCGACTCGACCTCTTTACGAGCAGTACTTC.

This clonotype came up a few times. V gene TRBV28 combines with J gene TRBJ2-7; 14 bases agree with TRBD2. Germline CDR1 reads MDHEN; CDR2 reads SYDVKM. The CDR3 covers 16 residues. With V trimmed by 6 bases and J by 0 bases, 4 bases remained unmatched. The CDR3 DNA follows: TGTGCCAGCAGAACGGGACTAGCGGGAGACTCCTACGAGCAGTACTTC. Its protein product is CASRTGLAGDSYEQYF.

This clonotype occurred a few times. The chain combines TRBV7-3 with TRBJ2-3; D is undetermined. The germline V gene encodes CDR1 SGHTA and CDR2 FQGTGA. V lost 4 bases and J 1 base, leaving 18 bases between the germline ends. The CDR3 is 17 residues long. The CDR3 loop reads CASSSGLLAFGTDTQYF. The CDR3 bases are TGTGCCAGCAGCTCCGGTTTATTAGCTTTCGGCACAGATACGCAGTATTTT. Based on the CDR3 plus reference TRBV7-3 and TRBJ2-3, the full variable domain is GAGVSQTPSNKVTEKGKYVELRCDPISGHTALYWYRQSLGQGPEFLIYFQGTGAADDSGLPNDRFFAVRPEGSVSTLKIQRTERGDSAVYLCASSSGLLAFGTDTQYFGPGTRLTVL.

The rearrangement joins TRBV28 to TRBJ2-2; D possibly uses TRBD1 or TRBD2 (5 bases each). This CDR3 is 15 amino acids long. Trimming removed 5 bases at V and 4 bases at J, with 14 bases between. The V gene's germline CDR1 is MDHEN and CDR2 SYDVKM. In DNA, the CDR3 is TGTGCCAGCAGTCGAGCCAGGGCGGGCACCGGGGAGCTGTTTTTT. It translates to CASSRARAGTGELFF.

A word on this clonotype: A single base separates this from a much larger clone, so it may be a read error. The rearrangement joins TRBV30 to TRBJ2-7; 7 nucleotides line up with TRBD2. After removal of 2 bases from V and 6 bases from J, the junction contained 10 bases not matched to a gene. This CDR3 contains 14 residues. Germline V gene lookup returns CDR1 GTSNPN and CDR2 SVGIG (reference sequence). The CDR3 region has the DNA TGTGCCTGGAGTATGGGGTCCATAGCGGGCGAGCAGTACTTC. Protein: CAWSMGSIAGEQYF.

This clonotype was picked up many times. The gene calls are TRBV11-2 and TRBJ2-1; D is possibly TRBD1 or TRBD2 (5 bases each). The ends were cut back, 6 bases at V and 1 base at J, with 19 bases in the middle. CDR3 length: 17 residues. The germline V gene encodes CDR1 SGHAT and CDR2 FQNNGV. As DNA, the CDR3 is TGTGCCAGCAGTTCCCTGGGACGTGCACTATCCTACAATGAGCAGTTCTTC. It specifies CASSSLGRALSYNEQFF.

This clonotype has a handful of counts. The genes are TRBV6-4 and TRBJ1-5; D remains unclear. V lost 2 bases to trimming and J lost 4 bases, with 9 bases between them. CDR1 MRHNA and CDR2 SNTAGT come from the germline V gene. The CDR3 is made up of 14 amino acids. The CDR3 sequence: CASSDATRNQPQHF. CDR3 nucleotide sequence: TGTGCCAGCAGTGACGCGACTCGGAATCAGCCCCAGCATTTT.

This clonotype occurred a few times. J is TRBJ2-6 and V is TRBV19; TRBD1 matches 9 bases. CDR3 size: 17 residues. The junction had 7 bases not matched to a gene; V was cut back by 3 bases and J by 4 bases. In germline, CDR1 is LNHDA, CDR2 SQIVND (reference sequence). CDR3 nucleotides: TGTGCCAGTAGTATCCTACAGGGGGCAGGAGGGGCCAACGTCCTGACTTTC. It encodes CASSILQGAGGANVLTF.

The chain has TRBV27 and TRBJ2-7; D not resolved. The CDR3 runs 13 residues. V was clipped by 7 bases and J by 0 bases, with 10 bases between them. Germline V gene data show CDR1 as MNHEY and CDR2 as SMNVEV (reference sequence). This chain's CDR3 is CASTKSGSYEQYF. The CDR3 DNA follows: TGTGCCAGCACCAAATCGGGCTCCTACGAGCAGTACTTC.

This chain joins TRBV28 and TRBJ2-4; 15 positions agree with TRBD2. The germline V gene has CDR1 MDHEN and CDR2 SYDVKM. V trimming: 6 bases; J trimming: 1 base; junction bases outside the gene matches: 7. The length of the CDR3 is 18 residues. The CDR3 coding sequence is TGTGCCAGCAGACCGGGACTAGCGGGAGGCCGGGCCAAAAACATTCAGTACTTC. Its translation is CASRPGLAGGRAKNIQYF.

The rearrangement links TRBV5-6 to TRBJ2-3, with 8 bases aligning to TRBD2. There are 15 residues in the CDR3. Unmatched junction bases numbered 5, after V lost 1 base and J lost 4 bases. Germline CDR1 reads SGHDT; CDR2 reads YYEEEE. In nucleotides, the CDR3 is TGTGCCAGCAGCTTGTATAGCGGGGCATCAGATACGCAGTATTTT. It specifies CASSLYSGASDTQYF.

The chain couples TRBV29-1 to TRBJ2-1, with 9 bases lining up with TRBD2. V was pared by 2 bases and J by 0 bases, with 17 bases of the junction left unmatched. The CDR3 totals 20 residues. Germline CDR1 is SQVTM and CDR2 is ANQGSEA. The CDR3 sequence is CSVEKRGLREGRSSYNEQFF. CDR3 bases: TGCAGCGTTGAAAAAAGGGGTTTGCGGGAGGGCCGTAGCTCCTACAATGAGCAGTTCTTC.

Of note for this clonotype: A clone one base away is much larger, so this may be a read error. The J gene is TRBJ2-3, the V gene TRBV20-1; possible D gene TRBD2, 6 bases. Trimming took off 4 bases at V and 4 bases at J, with 18 bases between the two ends. CDR3 length: 15 residues. The V gene's germline CDR1 is DFQATT and CDR2 SNEGSKA (reference sequence). DNA of the CDR3: TGCAGTGCTATACAGGCCGGGAGTCGCGCAGATACGCAGTATTTT. Protein product: CSAIQAGSRADTQYF.

J is TRBJ1-4 and V is TRBV6-1; D unresolved. Per the germline V gene, CDR1 is MNHNS and CDR2 is SASEGT. The CDR3 extends over 12 amino acids. The V end lost 5 bases, the J end lost 6 bases, and 7 bases lay between the germline ends. The CDR3 bases are TGTGCCAGCAGTCGAAGGGATGAAAAACTGTTTTTT. Its translation: CASSRRDEKLFF.

This clonotype has a handful of counts. V and J are TRBV2 and TRBJ2-7; 10 nucleotides match TRBD1. Germline loops: CDR1 SNHLY, CDR2 FYNNEI. The CDR3 is made up of 16 amino acids. The V and J ends lost 0 bases and 4 bases, in that order; junction bases with no gene match: 6. The CDR3 here is CASSEAQGDRGYEQYF. For the CDR3, the DNA is TGTGCCAGCAGTGAAGCGCAAGGGGACAGGGGATACGAGCAGTACTTC. The full variable domain, its missing parts supplied by reference TRBV2 and TRBJ2-7, is EPEVTQTPSHQVTQMGQEVILRCVPISNHLYFYWYRQILGQKVEFLVSFYNNEISEKSEIFDDQFSVERPDGSNFTLKIRSTKLEDSAMYFCASSEAQGDRGYEQYFGPGTRLTVT.

The rearrangement uses TRBV4-3 and TRBJ1-5; maybe TRBD1 (5 bases). Germline V gene data show CDR1 as LGHNA and CDR2 as YSLEER. V lost 0 bases and J 7 bases, leaving 13 bases between the germline ends. CDR3 length: 15 amino acids. The CDR3 DNA reads as TGCGCCAGCAGCCAAGATATGGGGGACGTACAGCCCCAGCATTTT. It is translated as CASSQDMGDVQPQHF.

This clonotype was counted ten times or more. The chain couples TRBV20-1 to TRBJ2-2, with 10 nucleotides matching TRBD1. Per germline, CDR1 DFQATT and CDR2 SNEGSKA (reference sequence). V shed 3 bases and J 7 bases; nucleotides not matched to a gene: 5. This CDR3 is built from 14 residues. The CDR3 here is CSARTGGGVGELFF. The CDR3 DNA follows: TGCAGTGCTAGGACAGGGGGCGGAGTCGGGGAGCTGTTTTTT.

The V gene is TRBV11-2, the J gene TRBJ2-3, with 9 bases matching TRBD2. Germline V gene lookup returns CDR1 SGHAT and CDR2 FQNNGV. The CDR3 runs to 16 residues. J lost 5 bases, V lost 5 bases, and 11 bases had no gene match. The CDR3 bases are TGTGCCAGCAGCCAAGTGTTAGCGGGAGCTAGAGATACGCAGTATTTT. Residues: CASSQVLAGARDTQYF.

The table lists this clonotype with a few counts. The chain couples TRBV11-2 to TRBJ2-4, with 9 bases aligning to TRBD2. This CDR3 region has 14 residues. V lost 1 base, J lost 8 bases, and 3 bases stayed unmatched. Germline V CDR1 and CDR2: SGHAT, FQNNGV. CDR3 amino acids: CASSLGGRGDIQYF. As DNA, the CDR3 is TGTGCCAGCAGCTTAGGCGGGAGGGGCGACATTCAGTACTTC.

This clonotype was seen repeatedly, ten times or more. This chain uses TRBV2 with TRBJ2-1; tentatively, D is TRBD2 (5 bases). This CDR3 has 14 residues. The germline CDR1 and CDR2 sequences are SNHLY and FYNNEI. The V gene lost 8 bases and the J gene lost 3 bases, with 14 bases spanning the gap. The DNA for the CDR3 is TGTGCCAGCTCGAATAAACGGGACTACAATGAGCAGTTCTTC. It specifies CASSNKRDYNEQFF.

The chain joins TRBV27 to TRBJ1-1; a possible D gene is TRBD1 (6 bases). The CDR3 has 13 amino acids. Trimming took off 6 bases at V and 5 bases at J, with 13 bases between the two ends. CDR1 MNHEY and CDR2 SMNVEV come from the germline V gene (reference sequence). The CDR3 loop reads CASRPQGGTEAFF. CDR3 in DNA: TGTGCCAGCAGACCACAGGGAGGAACTGAAGCTTTCTTT.

This clonotype was seen a handful of times. This chain uses TRBV9 with TRBJ2-1, with 11 nucleotides matching TRBD2. This CDR3 region has 16 residues. CDR1 SGDLS and CDR2 YYNGEE come from the germline V gene. The J segment lost 2 bases and the V segment lost 3 bases, leaving 4 bases of the junction unmatched. CDR3 in amino acids: CASSASLAGAYNEQFF. The DNA of the CDR3 is TGTGCCAGCAGCGCGTCACTAGCGGGAGCCTACAATGAGCAGTTCTTC.

The V and J genes are TRBV2 and TRBJ2-5, with D possibly TRBD1 on 5 matching bases. CDR3 length equals 15 residues. Trimming pared 7 bases from V and 2 bases from J, leaving 17 bases between. In germline, CDR1 is SNHLY, CDR2 FYNNEI. The CDR3 spells CASITDTRSQETQYF. CDR3 nucleotide sequence: TGTGCCAGCATTACGGACACACGGTCTCAAGAGACCCAGTACTTC. Complete variable domain (other parts from reference TRBV2 and TRBJ2-5): EPEVTQTPSHQVTQMGQEVILRCVPISNHLYFYWYRQILGQKVEFLVSFYNNEISEKSEIFDDQFSVERPDGSNFTLKIRSTKLEDSAMYFCASITDTRSQETQYFGPGTRLLVL.

V usage is TRBV27 and J usage is TRBJ2-7, with D maybe TRBD2 (6 bases). V lost 3 bases and J 5 bases, leaving 14 bases between the germline ends. This CDR3 has 14 amino acids. From germline, CDR1 is MNHEY and CDR2 SMNVEV (reference sequence). The CDR3 protein is CASSFPGRTNEQYF. CDR3 nucleotide sequence: TGTGCCAGCAGTTTCCCCGGGAGAACCAACGAGCAGTACTTC.

This clonotype has only one observation. J is TRBJ2-6 and V is TRBV6-1, with D possibly matching TRBD1 (6 bases). Between the trimmed V and J ends, which lost 3 bases and 0 bases, there was a span of 12 bases. Germline-derived CDR1 and CDR2 are MNHNS and SASEGT. This CDR3 is built from 17 residues. CDR3 bases: TGTGCCAGCAGTGAGAGCCAGGGGATCTCTGGGGCCAACGTCCTGACTTTC. Protein product: CASSESQGISGANVLTF.